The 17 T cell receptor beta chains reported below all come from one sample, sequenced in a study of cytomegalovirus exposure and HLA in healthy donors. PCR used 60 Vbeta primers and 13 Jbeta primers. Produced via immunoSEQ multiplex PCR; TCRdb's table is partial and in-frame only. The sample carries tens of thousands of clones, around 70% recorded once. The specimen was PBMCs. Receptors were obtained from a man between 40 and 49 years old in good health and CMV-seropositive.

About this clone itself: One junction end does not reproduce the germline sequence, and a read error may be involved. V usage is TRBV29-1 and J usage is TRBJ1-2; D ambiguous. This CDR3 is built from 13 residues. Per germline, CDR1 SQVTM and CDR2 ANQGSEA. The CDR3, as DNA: TGCAGCGCCAACTTAGGACTGGACTATGGCTACCCCTTC. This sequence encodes CSANLGLDYGYPF.

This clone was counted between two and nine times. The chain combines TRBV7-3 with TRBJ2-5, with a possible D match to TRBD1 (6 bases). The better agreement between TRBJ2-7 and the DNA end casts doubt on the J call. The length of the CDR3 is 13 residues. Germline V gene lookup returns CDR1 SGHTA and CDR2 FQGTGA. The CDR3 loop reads CASSMGHGLEQYF. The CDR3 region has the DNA TGTGCCAGCAGCATGGGACACGGTCTCGAGCAGTACTTC.

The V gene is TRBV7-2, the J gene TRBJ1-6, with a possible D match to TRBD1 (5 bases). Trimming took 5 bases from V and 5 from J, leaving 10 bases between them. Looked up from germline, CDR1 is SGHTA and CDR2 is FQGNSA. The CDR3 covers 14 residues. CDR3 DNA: TGTGCCAGCAGCCGTCAGGGTCATAATTCACCCCTCCACTTT. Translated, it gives CASSRQGHNSPLHF. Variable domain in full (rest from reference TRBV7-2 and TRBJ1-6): GAGVSQSPSNKVTEKGKDVELRCDPISGHTALYWYRQSLGQGLEFLIYFQGNSAPDKSGLPSDRFSAERTGGSVSTLTIQRTQQEDSAVYLCASSRQGHNSPLHFGNGTRLTVT.

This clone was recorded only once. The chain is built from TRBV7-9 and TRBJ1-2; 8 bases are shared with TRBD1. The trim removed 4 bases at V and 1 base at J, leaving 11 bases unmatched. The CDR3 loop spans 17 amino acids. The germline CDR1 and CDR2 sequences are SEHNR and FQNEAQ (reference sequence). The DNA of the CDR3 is TGTGCCAGCAGCTCCGGACAGGGCCTTTTTATTAACTATGGCTACACCTTC. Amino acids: CASSSGQGLFINYGYTF.

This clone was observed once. CDR3 amino acids: CASSGRRGQGEQYF. The CDR3 region has the DNA TGTGCCAGCAGTGGAAGGAGGGGGCAAGGCGAGCAGTACTTC. This sequence joins TRBV2 and TRBJ2-7; possibly TRBD1 for D (7 bases). The CDR3 consists of 14 residues. Trimming removed 4 bases from V and 6 bases from J, with 16 bases in between. Germline V gene lookup returns CDR1 SNHLY and CDR2 FYNNEI.

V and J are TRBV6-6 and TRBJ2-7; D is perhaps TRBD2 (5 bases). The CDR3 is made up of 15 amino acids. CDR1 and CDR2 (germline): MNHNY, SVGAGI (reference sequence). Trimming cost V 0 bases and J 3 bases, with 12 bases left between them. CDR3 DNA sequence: TGTGCCAGCAGTTACTCTGGGAGAAAGAACTACGAGCAGTACTTC. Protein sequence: CASSYSGRKNYEQYF.

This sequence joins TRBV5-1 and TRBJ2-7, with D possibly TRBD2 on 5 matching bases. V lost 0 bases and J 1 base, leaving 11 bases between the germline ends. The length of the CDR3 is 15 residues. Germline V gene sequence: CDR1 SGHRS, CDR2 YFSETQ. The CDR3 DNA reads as TGCGCCAGCAGCTTGGCCGGACTGATTTCCTACGAGCAGTACTTC. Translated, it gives CASSLAGLISYEQYF.

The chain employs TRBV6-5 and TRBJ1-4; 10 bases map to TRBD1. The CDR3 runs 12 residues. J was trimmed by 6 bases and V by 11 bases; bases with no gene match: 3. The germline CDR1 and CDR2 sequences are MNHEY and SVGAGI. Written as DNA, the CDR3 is TGTGCCGTAGGACAGGGGGATGAAAAACTGTTTTTT. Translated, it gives CAVGQGDEKLFF.

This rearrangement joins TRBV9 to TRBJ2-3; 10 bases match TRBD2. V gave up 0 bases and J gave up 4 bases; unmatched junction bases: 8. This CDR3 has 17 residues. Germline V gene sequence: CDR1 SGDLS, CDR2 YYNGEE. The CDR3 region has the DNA TGTGCCAGCAGCGTAGGAAGCGGGGGGGCCTCGCCAGATACGCAGTATTTT. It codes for CASSVGSGGASPDTQYF.

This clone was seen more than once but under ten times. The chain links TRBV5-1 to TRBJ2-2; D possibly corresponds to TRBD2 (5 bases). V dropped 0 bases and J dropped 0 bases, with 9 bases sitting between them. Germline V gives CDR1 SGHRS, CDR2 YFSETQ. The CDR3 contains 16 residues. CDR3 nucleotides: TGCGCCAGCAGCTTGGAGGGAGTGCCGAACACCGGGGAGCTGTTTTTT. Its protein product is CASSLEGVPNTGELFF.

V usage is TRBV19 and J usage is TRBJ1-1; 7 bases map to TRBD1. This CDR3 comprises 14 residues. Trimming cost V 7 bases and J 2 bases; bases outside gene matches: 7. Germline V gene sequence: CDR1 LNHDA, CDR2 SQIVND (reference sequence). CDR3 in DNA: TGTGCCAGTATGATGTCAGGGGGTAACACTGAAGCTTTCTTT. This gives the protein CASMMSGGNTEAFF. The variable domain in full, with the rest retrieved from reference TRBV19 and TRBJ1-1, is DGGITQSPKYLFRKEGQNVTLSCEQNLNHDAMYWYRQDPGQGLRLIYYSQIVNDFQKGDIAEGYSVSREKKESFPLTVTSAQKNPTAFYLCASMMSGGNTEAFFGQGTRLTVV.

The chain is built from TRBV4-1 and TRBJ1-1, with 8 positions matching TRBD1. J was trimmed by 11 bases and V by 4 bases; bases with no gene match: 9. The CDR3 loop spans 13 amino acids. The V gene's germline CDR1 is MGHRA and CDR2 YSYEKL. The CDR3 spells CASSRGQGGWAFF. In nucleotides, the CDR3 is TGCGCCAGCAGCCGAGGACAGGGCGGATGGGCTTTCTTT.

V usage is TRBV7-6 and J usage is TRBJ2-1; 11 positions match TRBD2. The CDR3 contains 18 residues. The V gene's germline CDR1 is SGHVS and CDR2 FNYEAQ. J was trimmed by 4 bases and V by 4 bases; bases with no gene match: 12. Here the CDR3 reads CASSSDRGRTSGYNEQFF. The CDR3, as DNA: TGTGCCAGCAGCTCCGACAGGGGCCGGACTAGCGGGTACAATGAGCAGTTCTTC.

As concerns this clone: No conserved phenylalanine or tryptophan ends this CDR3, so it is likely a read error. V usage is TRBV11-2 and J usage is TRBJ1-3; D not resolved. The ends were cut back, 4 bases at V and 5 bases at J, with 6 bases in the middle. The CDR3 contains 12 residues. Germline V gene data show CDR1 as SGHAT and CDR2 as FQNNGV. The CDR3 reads CASSSTRNTIYV. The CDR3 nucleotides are TGTGCCAGCAGCTCCACCAGAAACACCATATATGTT.

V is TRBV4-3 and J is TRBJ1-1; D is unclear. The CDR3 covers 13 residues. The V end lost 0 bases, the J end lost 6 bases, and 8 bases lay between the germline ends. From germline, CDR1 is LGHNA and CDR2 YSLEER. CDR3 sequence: CASSQDLAAEAFF. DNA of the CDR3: TGCGCCAGCAGCCAAGATCTGGCAGCTGAAGCTTTCTTT.

For the CDR3, the DNA is TGTGCCAGCAGCTCACTTACAGGGGTAAATTCACCCCTCCACTTT. This translates into CASSSLTGVNSPLHF. J is TRBJ1-6 and V is TRBV7-9; 7 positions agree with TRBD1. V dropped 4 bases and J dropped 7; count of bases not matched to a gene: 7. This CDR3 is 15 amino acids long. Germline V gene data show CDR1 as SEHNR and CDR2 as FQNEAQ (reference sequence).

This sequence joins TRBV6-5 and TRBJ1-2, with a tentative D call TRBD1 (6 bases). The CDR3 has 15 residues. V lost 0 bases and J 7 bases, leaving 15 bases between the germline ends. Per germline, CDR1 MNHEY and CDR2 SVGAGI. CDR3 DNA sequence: TGTGCCAGCAGTTACTCGAACAGGGTCTCATCTGGCTACACCTTC. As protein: CASSYSNRVSSGYTF.